This T cell receptor (beta chain) was profiled in a study of shared clonotypes between healthy human individuals. Study-level background: CD4 naive and CD4 memory each took three plates per donor, while CD8 naive took two and CD8 memory one.

CDR3 length: 15 amino acids. Trimming removed 10 bases from V and 5 bases from J; junction bases left unmatched: 11. Germline V gene data show CDR1 as MNHEY and CDR2 as SMNVEV (reference sequence). Sequencing used immunoSEQ multiplex PCR; TCRdb keeps in-frame clones, though not all of them. Counted here are about 1.5 million clones, around 97% occurring once; the ten biggest clones make up roughly 1.2%. The clonotype comes from a man aged 25-40 years in good health. Sequencing was carried out using naive CD4+ T cells sorted from blood. Indicated subset: CD45RA+ positively selected. V usage is TRBV27 and J usage is TRBJ2-2; TRBD2 agrees at 9 bases. The CDR3 region is CATRSVTSGTGELFF. For the CDR3, the DNA is TGTGCCACCCGAAGTGTGACTAGCGGTACCGGGGAGCTGTTTTTT.